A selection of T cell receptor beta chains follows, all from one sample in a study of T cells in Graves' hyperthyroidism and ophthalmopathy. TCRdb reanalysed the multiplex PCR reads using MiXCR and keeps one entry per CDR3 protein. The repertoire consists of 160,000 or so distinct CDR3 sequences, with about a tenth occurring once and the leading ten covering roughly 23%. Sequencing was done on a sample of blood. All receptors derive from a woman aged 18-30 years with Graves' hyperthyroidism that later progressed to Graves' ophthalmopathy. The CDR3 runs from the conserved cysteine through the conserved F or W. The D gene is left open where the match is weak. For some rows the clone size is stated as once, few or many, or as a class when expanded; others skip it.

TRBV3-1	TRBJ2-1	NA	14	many	CASSQGDDREEQFF	TGTGCCAGCAGCCAAGGGGACGACCGGGAAGAGCAGTTCTTC
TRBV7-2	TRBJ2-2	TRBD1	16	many	CASSPGQGADTGELFF	TGTGCCAGCAGCCCGGGACAGGGGGCCGACACCGGGGAGCTGTTTTTT
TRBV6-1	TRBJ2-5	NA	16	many	CASSYGSSHEQETQYF	TGTGCCAGCAGTTACGGCTCGAGTCACGAACAAGAGACCCAGTACTTC
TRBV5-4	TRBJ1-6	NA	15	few	CASSLQAGTNSPLHF	TGTGCCAGCAGCTTGCAAGCAGGGACTAATTCACCCCTCCACTTT
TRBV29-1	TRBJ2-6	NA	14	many	CSVGLGAGANVLTF	TGCAGCGTTGGTCTGGGCGCTGGGGCCAACGTCCTGACTTTC
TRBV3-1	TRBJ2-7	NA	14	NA	CASSQAGLTGEQYF	TGTGCCAGCAGCCAGGCTGGACTTACGGGGGAGCAGTACTTC
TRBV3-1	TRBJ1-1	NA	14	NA	CASSPSIQNTEAFF	TGTGCCAGCAGCCCCTCAATTCAAAACACTGAAGCTTTCTTT
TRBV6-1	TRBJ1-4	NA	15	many	CASSGTATTNEKLFF	TGTGCCAGCAGTGGAACAGCGACAACTAATGAAAAACTGTTTTTT
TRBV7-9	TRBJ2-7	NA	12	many	CASSSDTYEQYF	TGTGCCAGCAGCTCCGACACCTACGAGCAGTACTTC
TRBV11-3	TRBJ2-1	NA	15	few	CASSLGGDSYNEQFF	TGTGCCAGCAGCTTAGGGGGGGACTCCTACAATGAGCAGTTCTTC
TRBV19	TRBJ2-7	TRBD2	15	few	CASSIGRGVAGEQYF	TGTGCCAGTAGTATCGGACGGGGGGTGGCTGGCGAGCAGTACTTC
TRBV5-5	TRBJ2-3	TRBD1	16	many	CASSLGRGRGTDTQYF	TGTGCCAGCAGCCTGGGCAGGGGGAGAGGCACAGATACGCAGTATTTT
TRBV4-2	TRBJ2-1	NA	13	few	CASSQDMKGEQFF	TGTGCCAGCAGCCAAGATATGAAGGGTGAGCAGTTCTTC
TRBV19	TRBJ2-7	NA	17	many	CASSIKVSRGMHHEQYF	TGTGCCAGTAGTATAAAGGTGTCGCGCGGGATGCATCACGAGCAGTACTTC
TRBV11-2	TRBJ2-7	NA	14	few	CASSGTVVSYEQYF	TGTGCCAGCAGCGGGACGGTCGTCTCCTACGAGCAGTACTTC
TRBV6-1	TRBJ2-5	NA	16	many	CASTGLLGRLGETQYF	TGTGCCAGCACCGGACTTCTAGGGCGGTTGGGTGAGACCCAGTACTTC
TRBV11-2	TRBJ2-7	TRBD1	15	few	CASRKQGTHIHEQYF	TGTGCCAGCAGAAAACAGGGGACGCATATCCACGAGCAGTACTTC
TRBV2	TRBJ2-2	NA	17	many	CASSELEGAKGTGELFF	TGTGCCAGCAGTGAACTGGAGGGGGCGAAGGGAACCGGGGAGCTGTTTTTT
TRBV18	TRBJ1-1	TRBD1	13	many	CASSTTGGTEAFF	TGTGCCAGCTCAACCACAGGGGGCACTGAAGCTTTCTTT
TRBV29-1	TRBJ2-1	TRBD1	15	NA	CSIRQGAILYNEQFF	TGCAGCATTAGACAGGGGGCCATCCTCTACAATGAGCAGTTCTTC
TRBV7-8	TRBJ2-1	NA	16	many	CASSSSGRSSYNEQFF	TGTGCCAGCAGCTCCAGCGGGCGTTCCTCCTACAATGAGCAGTTCTTC
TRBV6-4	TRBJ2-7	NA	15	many	CASSDEHRGPYEQYF	TGTGCCAGCAGTGACGAGCACCGGGGCCCCTACGAGCAGTACTTC
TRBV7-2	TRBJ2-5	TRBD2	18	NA	CASSYLGLAGTLEETQYF	TGTGCCAGCAGCTATCTGGGACTAGCGGGAACGCTAGAAGAGACCCAGTACTTC
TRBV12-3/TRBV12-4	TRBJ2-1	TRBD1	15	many	CASGPLTGDLNEQFF	TGTGCCAGCGGGCCCCTGACAGGGGATTTGAATGAGCAGTTCTTC
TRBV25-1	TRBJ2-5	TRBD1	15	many	CASSSRQGAFETQYF	TGTGCCAGCAGTTCCAGACAGGGGGCGTTTGAGACCCAGTACTTC
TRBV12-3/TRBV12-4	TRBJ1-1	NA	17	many	CASCATGGLSVDTEAFF	TGTGCCAGCTGCGCTACGGGGGGCCTCAGTGTCGACACTGAAGCTTTCTTT
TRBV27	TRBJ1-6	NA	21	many	CASSLYAHFIARRGGNSPLHF	TGTGCCAGCAGTTTATATGCCCATTTCATTGCCCGACGGGGAGGGAATTCACCCCTCCACTTT
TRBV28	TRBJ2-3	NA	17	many	CASSLRPAGRGTDTQYF	TGTGCCAGCAGTTTGCGCCCTGCCGGGAGAGGGACAGATACGCAGTATTTT
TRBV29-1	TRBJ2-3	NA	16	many	CSVPGPLGGRSDTQYF	TGCAGCGTGCCGGGGCCCCTAGGGGGTCGGTCAGATACGCAGTATTTT
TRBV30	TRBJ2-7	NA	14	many	CAWIPRLSSYEQYF	TGTGCCTGGATACCTCGGCTAAGCTCCTACGAGCAGTACTTC
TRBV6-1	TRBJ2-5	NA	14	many	CASSPGGREETQYF	TGTGCCAGCAGTCCCGGGGGCAGGGAAGAGACCCAGTACTTC
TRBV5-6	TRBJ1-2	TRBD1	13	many	CASSRTGDGGYTF	TGTGCCAGCAGCAGGACAGGGGATGGTGGCTACACCTTC
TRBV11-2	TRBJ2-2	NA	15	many	CASSLGQHNTGELFF	TGTGCCAGCAGCCTCGGGCAGCACAACACCGGGGAGCTGTTTTTT
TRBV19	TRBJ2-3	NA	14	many	CASKWSHSTDTQYF	TGTGCCAGTAAGTGGTCCCACAGCACAGATACGCAGTATTTT
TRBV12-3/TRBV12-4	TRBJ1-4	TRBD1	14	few	CASRPGTGGEKLFF	TGTGCCAGCCGACCCGGGACAGGGGGAGAAAAACTGTTTTTT
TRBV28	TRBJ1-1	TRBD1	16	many	CASSPNPTGFYTEAFF	TGTGCCAGCAGTCCAAACCCGACAGGGTTTTACACTGAAGCTTTCTTT
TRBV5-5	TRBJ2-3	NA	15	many	CASSYTGISTDTQYF	TGTGCCAGCAGCTATACAGGGATTTCCACAGATACGCAGTATTTT
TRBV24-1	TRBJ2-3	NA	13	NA	CATSDGPADTQYF	TGTGCCACCAGTGACGGGCCGGCAGATACGCAGTATTTT
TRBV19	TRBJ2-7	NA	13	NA	CASSIAGADEQYF	TGTGCCAGTAGTATAGCAGGGGCGGACGAGCAGTACTTC
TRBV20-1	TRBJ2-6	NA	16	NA	CSAPGTLLSGASVLTF	TGCAGTGCACCCGGGACTCTACTCTCTGGGGCCAGCGTCCTGACTTTC
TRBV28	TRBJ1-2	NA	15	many	CASSLDSLERDSYTF	TGTGCCAGCAGTTTAGATTCATTAGAGCGGGATAGCTACACCTTC
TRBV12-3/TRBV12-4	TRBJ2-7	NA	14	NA	CASSPGRSSYEQYF	TGTGCCAGCAGTCCGGGCCGAAGCTCCTACGAGCAGTACTTC